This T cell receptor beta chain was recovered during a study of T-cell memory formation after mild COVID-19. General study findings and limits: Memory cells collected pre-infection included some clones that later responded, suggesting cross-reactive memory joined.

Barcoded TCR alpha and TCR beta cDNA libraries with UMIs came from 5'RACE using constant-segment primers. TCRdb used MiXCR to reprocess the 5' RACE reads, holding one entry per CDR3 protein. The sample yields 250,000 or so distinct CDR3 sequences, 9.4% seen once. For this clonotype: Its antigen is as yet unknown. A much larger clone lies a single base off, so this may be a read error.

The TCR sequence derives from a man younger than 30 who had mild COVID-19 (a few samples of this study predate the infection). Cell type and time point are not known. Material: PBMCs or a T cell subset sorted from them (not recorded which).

The CDR3 here is CAISLMYGNQPQHF. The CDR3 DNA follows: TGTGCCATCAGCTTAATGTACGGTAATCAGCCCCAGCATTTT. The V gene is TRBV7-8, the J gene TRBJ1-5; D is ambiguous. The CDR3 is 14 amino acids. Germline CDR1 and CDR2: SGHVS and FQNEAQ.